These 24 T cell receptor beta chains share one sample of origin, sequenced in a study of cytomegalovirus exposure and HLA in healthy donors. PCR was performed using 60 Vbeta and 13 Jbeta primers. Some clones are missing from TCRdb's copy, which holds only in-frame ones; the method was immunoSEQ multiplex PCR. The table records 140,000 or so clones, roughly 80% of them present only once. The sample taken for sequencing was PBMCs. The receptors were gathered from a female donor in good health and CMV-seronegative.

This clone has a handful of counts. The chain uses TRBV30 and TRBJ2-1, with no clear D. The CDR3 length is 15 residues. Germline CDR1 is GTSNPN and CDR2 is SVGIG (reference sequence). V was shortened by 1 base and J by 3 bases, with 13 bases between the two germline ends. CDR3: CAWSDESVLYNEQFF. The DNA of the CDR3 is TGTGCCTGGAGTGATGAAAGCGTACTCTACAATGAGCAGTTCTTC.

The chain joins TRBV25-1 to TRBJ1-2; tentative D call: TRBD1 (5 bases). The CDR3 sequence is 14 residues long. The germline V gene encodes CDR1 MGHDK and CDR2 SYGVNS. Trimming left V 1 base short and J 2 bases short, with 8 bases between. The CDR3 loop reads CASSELRQNYGYTF. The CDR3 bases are TGTGCCAGCAGTGAATTGAGACAGAACTATGGCTACACCTTC.

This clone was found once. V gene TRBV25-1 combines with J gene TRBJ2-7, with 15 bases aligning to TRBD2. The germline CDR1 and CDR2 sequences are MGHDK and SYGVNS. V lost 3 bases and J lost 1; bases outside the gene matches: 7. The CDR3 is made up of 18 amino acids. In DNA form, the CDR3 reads TGTGCCAGCAGTGATTGGACTAGCGGGAGGGCCCCGTCCTACGAGCAGTACTTC. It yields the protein CASSDWTSGRAPSYEQYF.

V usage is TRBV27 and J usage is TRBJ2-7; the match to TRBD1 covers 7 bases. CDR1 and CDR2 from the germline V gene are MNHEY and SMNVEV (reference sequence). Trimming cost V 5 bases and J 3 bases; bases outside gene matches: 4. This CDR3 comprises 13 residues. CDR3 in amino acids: CASSAWDSYEQYF. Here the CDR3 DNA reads TGTGCCAGCAGTGCCTGGGACAGCTACGAGCAGTACTTC.

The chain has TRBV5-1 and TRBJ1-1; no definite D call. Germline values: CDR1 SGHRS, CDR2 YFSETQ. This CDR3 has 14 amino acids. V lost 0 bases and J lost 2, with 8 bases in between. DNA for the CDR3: TGCGCCAGCAGCTTGGCAGGATTTAACACTGAAGCTTTCTTT. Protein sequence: CASSLAGFNTEAFF.

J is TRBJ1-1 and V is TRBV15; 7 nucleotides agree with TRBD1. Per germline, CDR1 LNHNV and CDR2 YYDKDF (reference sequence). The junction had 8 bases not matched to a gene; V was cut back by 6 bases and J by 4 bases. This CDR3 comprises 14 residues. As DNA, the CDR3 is TGTGCCACCAGACTTAGGGGGCCCGGCACTGAAGCTTTCTTT. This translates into CATRLRGPGTEAFF.

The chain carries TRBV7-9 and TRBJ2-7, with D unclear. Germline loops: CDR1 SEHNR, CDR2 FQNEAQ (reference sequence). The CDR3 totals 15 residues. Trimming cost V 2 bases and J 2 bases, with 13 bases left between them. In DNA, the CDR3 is TGTGCCAGCAGCTTATCATACGGAGAAACCTACGAGCAGTACTTC. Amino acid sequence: CASSLSYGETYEQYF.

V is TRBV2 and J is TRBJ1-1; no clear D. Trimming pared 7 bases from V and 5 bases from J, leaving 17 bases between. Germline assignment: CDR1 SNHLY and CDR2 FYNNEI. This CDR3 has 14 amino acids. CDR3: CASILREIRTEAFF. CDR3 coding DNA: TGTGCCAGCATTCTAAGGGAGATAAGGACTGAAGCTTTCTTT.

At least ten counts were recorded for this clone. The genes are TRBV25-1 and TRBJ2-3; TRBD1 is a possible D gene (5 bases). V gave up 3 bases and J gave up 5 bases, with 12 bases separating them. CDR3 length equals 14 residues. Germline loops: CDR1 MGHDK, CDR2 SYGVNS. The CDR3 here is CASSDVGARDTQYF. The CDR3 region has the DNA TGTGCCAGCAGTGATGTAGGGGCAAGAGATACGCAGTATTTT. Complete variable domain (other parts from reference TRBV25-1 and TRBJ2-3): EADIYQTPRYLVIGTGKKITLECSQTMGHDKMYWYQQDPGMELHLIHYSYGVNSTEKGDLSSESTVSRIRTEHFPLTLESARPSHTSQYLCASSDVGARDTQYFGPGTRLTVL.

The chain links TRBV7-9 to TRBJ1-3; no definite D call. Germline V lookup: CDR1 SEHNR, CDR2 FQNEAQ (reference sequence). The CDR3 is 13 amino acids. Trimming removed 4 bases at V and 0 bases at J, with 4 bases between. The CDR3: CASSYNSGNTIYF. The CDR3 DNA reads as TGTGCCAGCAGCTACAACTCTGGAAACACCATATATTTT.

The CDR3, as DNA: TGTGCCAGCAGTGAAGTTAGCAGCACAGATACGCAGTATTTT. Translation gives CASSEVSSTDTQYF. The gene calls are TRBV2 and TRBJ2-3; D remains unclear. V lost 1 base, J lost 0 bases, and 5 bases lay in between. This CDR3 contains 14 residues. Germline V CDR1 and CDR2: SNHLY, FYNNEI.

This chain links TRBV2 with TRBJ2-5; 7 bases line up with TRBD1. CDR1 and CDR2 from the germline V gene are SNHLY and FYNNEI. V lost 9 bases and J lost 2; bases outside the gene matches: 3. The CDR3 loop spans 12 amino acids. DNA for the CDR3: TGTGCCAGTGACAGGGTGCAAGAGACCCAGTACTTC. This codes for CASDRVQETQYF.

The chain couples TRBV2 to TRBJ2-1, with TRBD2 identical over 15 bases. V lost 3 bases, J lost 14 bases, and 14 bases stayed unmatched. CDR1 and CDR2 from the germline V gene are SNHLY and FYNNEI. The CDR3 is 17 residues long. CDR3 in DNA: TGTGCCAGCAGTGAGGCGTGGACTAGCGGGAGGGCTCAGCTTGAGTTCTTC. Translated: CASSEAWTSGRAQLEFF. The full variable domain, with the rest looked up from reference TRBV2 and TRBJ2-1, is EPEVTQTPSHQVTQMGQEVILRCVPISNHLYFYWYRQILGQKVEFLVSFYNNEISEKSEIFDDQFSVERPDGSNFTLKIRSTKLEDSAMYFCASSEAWTSGRAQLEFFGPGTRLTVL.

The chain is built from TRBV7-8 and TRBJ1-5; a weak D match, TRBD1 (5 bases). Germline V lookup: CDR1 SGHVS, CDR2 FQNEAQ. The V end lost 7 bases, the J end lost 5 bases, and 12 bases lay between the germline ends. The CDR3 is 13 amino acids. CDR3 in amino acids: CASTQGLYQPQHF. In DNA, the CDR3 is TGTGCCAGCACCCAGGGTTTGTATCAGCCCCAGCATTTT. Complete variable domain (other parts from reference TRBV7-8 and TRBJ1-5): GAGVSQSPRYKVAKRGQDVALRCDPISGHVSLFWYQQALGQGPEFLTYFQNEAQLDKSGLPSDRFFAERPEGSVSTLKIQRTQQEDSAVYLCASTQGLYQPQHFGDGTRLSIL.

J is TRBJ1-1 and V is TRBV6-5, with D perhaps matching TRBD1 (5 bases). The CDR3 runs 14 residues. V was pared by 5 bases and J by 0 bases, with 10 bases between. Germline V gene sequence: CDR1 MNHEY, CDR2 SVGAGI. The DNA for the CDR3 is TGTGCCAGCAGTCGGGACTTCATGAACACTGAAGCTTTCTTT. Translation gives CASSRDFMNTEAFF.

CDR3: CASIGTLLPHTQYF. In nucleotides, the CDR3 is TGTGCCAGCATAGGGACTTTGCTGCCCCATACGCAGTATTTT. V is TRBV7-9 and J is TRBJ2-3; weak D call: TRBD2 (6 bases). The CDR3 length is 14 residues. V lost 7 bases and J 7 bases, leaving 18 bases between the germline ends. Germline-derived CDR1 and CDR2 are SEHNR and FQNEAQ (reference sequence).

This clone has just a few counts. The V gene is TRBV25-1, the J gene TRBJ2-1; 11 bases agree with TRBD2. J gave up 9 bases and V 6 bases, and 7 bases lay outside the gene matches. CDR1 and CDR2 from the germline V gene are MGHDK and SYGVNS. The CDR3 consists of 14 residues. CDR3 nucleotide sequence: TGTGCCAGCAGATCTAGCGGGAGGCAGGGTGAGCAGTTCTTC. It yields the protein CASRSSGRQGEQFF.

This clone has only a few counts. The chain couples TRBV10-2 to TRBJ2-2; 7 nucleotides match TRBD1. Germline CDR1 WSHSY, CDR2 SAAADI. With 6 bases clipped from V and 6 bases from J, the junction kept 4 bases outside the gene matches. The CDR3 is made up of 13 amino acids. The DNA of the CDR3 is TGCGCCAGCAGAAACAGGGGATCCGGGGAGCTGTTTTTT. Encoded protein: CASRNRGSGELFF.

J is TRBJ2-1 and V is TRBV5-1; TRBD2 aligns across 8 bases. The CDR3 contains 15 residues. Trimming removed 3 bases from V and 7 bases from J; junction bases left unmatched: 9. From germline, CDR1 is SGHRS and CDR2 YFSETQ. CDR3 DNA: TGCGCCAGCAGCTCTCGGGGGGGCATAAATAATGAGCAGTTCTTC. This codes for CASSSRGGINNEQFF.

Written as DNA, the CDR3 is TGTGCCAGCAGTTTGACGGGGGGGTACTACGAGCAGTACTTC. Translating it yields CASSLTGGYYEQYF. The rearrangement joins TRBV28 to TRBJ2-5, with TRBD2 identical over 8 bases. The better agreement between TRBJ2-7 and the DNA end casts doubt on the J call. CDR3 length equals 14 residues. The germline V gene has CDR1 MDHEN and CDR2 SYDVKM.

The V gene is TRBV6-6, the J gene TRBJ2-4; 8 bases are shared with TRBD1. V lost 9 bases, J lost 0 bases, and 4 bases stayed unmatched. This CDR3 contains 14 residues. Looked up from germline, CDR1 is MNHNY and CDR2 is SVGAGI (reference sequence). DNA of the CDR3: TGTGCCAGTGGACAGGGACTAGCCAAAAACATTCAGTACTTC. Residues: CASGQGLAKNIQYF.

The chain's CDR3 is CSVEALGANVLTF. DNA for the CDR3: TGCAGCGTTGAAGCCCTTGGGGCCAACGTCCTGACTTTC. V gene TRBV29-1 combines with J gene TRBJ2-6; the D is unclear. This CDR3 is built from 13 residues. Trimming pared 1 base from V and 3 bases from J, leaving 4 bases between. Germline V gives CDR1 SQVTM, CDR2 ANQGSEA.

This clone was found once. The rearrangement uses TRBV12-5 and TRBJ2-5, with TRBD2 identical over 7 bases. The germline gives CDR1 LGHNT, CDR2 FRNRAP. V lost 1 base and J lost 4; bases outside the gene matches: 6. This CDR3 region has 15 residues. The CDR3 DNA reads TGTGCTAGTGGTTTGGCTAAAGCGGGAATAGAGACCCAGTACTTC. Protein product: CASGLAKAGIETQYF.

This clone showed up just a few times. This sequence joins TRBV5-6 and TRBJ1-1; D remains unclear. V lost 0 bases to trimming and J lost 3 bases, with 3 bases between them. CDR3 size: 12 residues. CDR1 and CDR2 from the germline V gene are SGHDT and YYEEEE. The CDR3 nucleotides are TGTGCCAGCAGCTTGGCTTACACTGAAGCTTTCTTT. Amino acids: CASSLAYTEAFF.